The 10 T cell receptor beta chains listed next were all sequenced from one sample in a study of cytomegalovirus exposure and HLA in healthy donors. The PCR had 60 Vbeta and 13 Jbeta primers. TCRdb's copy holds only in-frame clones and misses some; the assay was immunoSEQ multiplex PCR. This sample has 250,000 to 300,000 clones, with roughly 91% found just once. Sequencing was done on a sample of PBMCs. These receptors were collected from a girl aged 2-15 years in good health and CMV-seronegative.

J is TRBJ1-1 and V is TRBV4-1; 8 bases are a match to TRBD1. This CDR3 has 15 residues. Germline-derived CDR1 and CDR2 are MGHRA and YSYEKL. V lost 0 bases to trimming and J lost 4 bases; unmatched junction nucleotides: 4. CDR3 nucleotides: TGCGCCAGCAGCCAAGATTACAGGGGGATCACTGAAGCTTTCTTT. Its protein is CASSQDYRGITEAFF.

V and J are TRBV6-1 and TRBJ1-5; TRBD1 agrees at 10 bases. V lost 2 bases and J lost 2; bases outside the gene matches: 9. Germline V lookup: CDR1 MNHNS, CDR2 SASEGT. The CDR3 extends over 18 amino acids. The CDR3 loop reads CASSEWGQGFLGNQPQHF. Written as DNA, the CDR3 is TGTGCCAGCAGTGAATGGGGACAGGGGTTCCTTGGCAATCAGCCCCAGCATTTT.

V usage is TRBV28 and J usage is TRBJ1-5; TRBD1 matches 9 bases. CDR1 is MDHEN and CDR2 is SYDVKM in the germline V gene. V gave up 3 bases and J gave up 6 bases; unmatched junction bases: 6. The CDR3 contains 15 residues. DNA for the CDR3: TGTGCCAGCAGTTTCTGGGACAGGGATAGTCAGCCCCAGCATTTT. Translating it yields CASSFWDRDSQPQHF.

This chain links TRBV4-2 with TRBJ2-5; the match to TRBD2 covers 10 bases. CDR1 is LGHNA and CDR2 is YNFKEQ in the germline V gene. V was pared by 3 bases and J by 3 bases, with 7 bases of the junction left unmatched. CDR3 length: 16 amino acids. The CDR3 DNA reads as TGTGCCAGCAGCCAGCGCGCCGGGACTAGCGAAGAGACCCAGTACTTC. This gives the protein CASSQRAGTSEETQYF.

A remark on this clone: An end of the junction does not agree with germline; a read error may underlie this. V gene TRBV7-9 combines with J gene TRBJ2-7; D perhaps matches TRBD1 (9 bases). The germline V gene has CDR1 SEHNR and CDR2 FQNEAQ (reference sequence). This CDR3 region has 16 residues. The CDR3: CSSSLAGQGISYEQYF. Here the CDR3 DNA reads TGTTCCAGCAGCTTAGCGGGACAGGGAATTTCCTACGAGCAGTACTTC. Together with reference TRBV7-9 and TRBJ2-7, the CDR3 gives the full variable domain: DTGVSQNPRHKITKRGQNVTFRCDPISEHNRLYWYRQTLGQGPEFLTYFQNEAQLEKSRLLSDRFSAERPKGSFSTLEIQRTEQGDSAMYLCSSSLAGQGISYEQYFGPGTRLTVT.

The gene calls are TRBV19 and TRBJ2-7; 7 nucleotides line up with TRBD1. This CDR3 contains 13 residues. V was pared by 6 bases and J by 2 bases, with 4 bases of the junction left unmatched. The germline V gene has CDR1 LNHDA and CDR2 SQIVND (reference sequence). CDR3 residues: CASREQGTYEQYF. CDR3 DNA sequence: TGTGCCAGTAGAGAACAGGGGACCTACGAGCAGTACTTC.

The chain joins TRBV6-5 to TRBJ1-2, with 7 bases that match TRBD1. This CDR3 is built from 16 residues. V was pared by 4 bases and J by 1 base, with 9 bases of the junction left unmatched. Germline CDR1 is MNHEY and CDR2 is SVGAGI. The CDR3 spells CASSFRTGLLNYGYTF. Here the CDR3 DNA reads TGTGCCAGCAGTTTCAGGACAGGCCTGCTTAACTATGGCTACACCTTC.

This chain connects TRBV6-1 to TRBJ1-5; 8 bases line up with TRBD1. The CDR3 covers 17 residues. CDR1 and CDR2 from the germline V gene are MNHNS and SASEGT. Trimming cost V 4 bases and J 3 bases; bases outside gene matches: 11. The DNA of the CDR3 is TGTGCCAGCAGTGTATACCTAGACAGGGGCTCCAATCAGCCCCAGCATTTT. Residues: CASSVYLDRGSNQPQHF.

The CDR3 bases are TGTGCCAGCAGTGACCCCAGCGGGGCCGGGGAGCTGTTTTTT. This translates into CASSDPSGAGELFF. The chain uses TRBV25-1 and TRBJ2-2; 7 bases line up with TRBD2. The CDR3 is made up of 14 amino acids. Per germline, CDR1 MGHDK and CDR2 SYGVNS. Unmatched junction bases numbered 4, after V lost 3 bases and J lost 6 bases.

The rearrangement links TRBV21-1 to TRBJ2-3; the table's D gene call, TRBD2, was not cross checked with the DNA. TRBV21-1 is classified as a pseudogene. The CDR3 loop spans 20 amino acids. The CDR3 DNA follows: TGTGCCAGCAGCCAACGGGGGGGAACTAGCGGGAGGGTAAGCACAGATACGCAGTATTTT. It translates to CASSQRGGTSGRVSTDTQYF.